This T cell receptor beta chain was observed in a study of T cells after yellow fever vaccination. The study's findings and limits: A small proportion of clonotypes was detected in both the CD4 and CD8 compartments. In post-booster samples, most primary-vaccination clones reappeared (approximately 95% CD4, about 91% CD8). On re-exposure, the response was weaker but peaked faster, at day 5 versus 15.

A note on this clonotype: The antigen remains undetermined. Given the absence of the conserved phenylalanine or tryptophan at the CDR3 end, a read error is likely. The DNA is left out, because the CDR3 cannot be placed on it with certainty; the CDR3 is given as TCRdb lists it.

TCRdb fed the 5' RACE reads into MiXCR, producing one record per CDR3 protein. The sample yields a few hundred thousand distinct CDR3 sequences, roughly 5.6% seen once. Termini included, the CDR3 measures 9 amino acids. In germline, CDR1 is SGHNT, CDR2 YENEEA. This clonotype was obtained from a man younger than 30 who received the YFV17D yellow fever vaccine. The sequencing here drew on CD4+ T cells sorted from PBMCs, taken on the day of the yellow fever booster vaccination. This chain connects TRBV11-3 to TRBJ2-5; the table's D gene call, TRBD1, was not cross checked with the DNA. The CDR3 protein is CASSLSPHS.